Each of the 19 T cell receptor beta chains below was sequenced from the same sample in a study of blood T cells in healthy people across ages. A second PCR, run for roughly 7 to 12 cycles, used a sample-barcoded 5' primer plus a J-beta primer mix. MiXCR, run by TCRdb on the 5' RACE reads, gives a single entry per CDR3 protein. In the table there are more than 800,000 distinct CDR3 sequences, 29% of which are singletons. The sample was blood. These receptors all stem from a woman aged 80 or over in good health.

This clonotype was counted between two and nine times. A much larger clone lies a single base off, so this may be a read error. V is TRBV6-2 or TRBV6-3 and J is TRBJ2-7; TRBD1 aligns across 11 bases. Germline values: CDR1 MNHEY, CDR2 SVGEGT. CDR3 length equals 15 residues. Written as DNA, the CDR3 is TGTGCCGGCAGAACCGGGACAGGGGGAAACTACGAGCAGTACTTC. The encoded protein is CAGRTGTGGNYEQYF.

This clonotype occurred many times. The chain couples TRBV6-2 or TRBV6-3 to TRBJ1-5; weak D call: TRBD1 (5 bases). Germline V lookup: CDR1 MNHEY, CDR2 SVGEGT. CDR3 length equals 17 residues. V was trimmed by 5 bases and J by 3 bases, leaving 20 bases between them. The CDR3 nucleotides are TGTGCCAGCAGTCCCACACCTCTAAGACAGCCCAATCAGCCCCAGCATTTT. Protein sequence: CASSPTPLRQPNQPQHF.

The chain recombines TRBV7-2 with TRBJ1-5; TRBD1 matches 7 bases. In germline, CDR1 is SGHTA, CDR2 FQGNSA. The CDR3 length is 14 residues. The V segment lost 6 bases and the J segment 4 bases; nucleotides outside the gene matches: 6. For the CDR3, the DNA is TGTGCCAGCAGTTCAGGGACAGAGAATCAGCCCCAGCATTTT. Protein product: CASSSGTENQPQHF.

This clonotype was seen at least ten times. The chain joins TRBV5-1 to TRBJ2-1; D gene ambiguous. Trimming took off 2 bases at V and 1 base at J, with 7 bases between the two ends. The CDR3 is made up of 14 amino acids. Germline V gene data show CDR1 as SGHRS and CDR2 as YFSETQ. Written as DNA, the CDR3 is TGCGCCAGCAGCTTCCAGGAATCCTACAATGAGCAGTTCTTC. Its protein product is CASSFQESYNEQFF.

The chain combines TRBV20-1 with TRBJ2-7; 9 bases match TRBD1. V trimming: 2 bases; J trimming: 3 bases; junction bases outside the gene matches: 5. Germline V gene data show CDR1 as DFQATT and CDR2 as SNEGSKA (reference sequence). The CDR3 is 14 residues long. CDR3 sequence (DNA): TGCAGTGCTAGATCTCAGACAGGGGGCTACGAGCAGTACTTC. It translates to CSARSQTGGYEQYF.

This clonotype was seen more than once but under ten times. J is TRBJ1-2 and V is TRBV11-2; the D is unclear. The CDR3 is 11 amino acids. CDR1 is SGHAT, CDR2 FQNNGV, per germline. Trimming left V 8 bases short and J 7 bases short, with 11 bases between. CDR3 DNA: TGTGCCAGCGGCCTAAGGACTGGCTACACCTTC. Protein: CASGLRTGYTF.

The chain employs TRBV3-1 and TRBJ1-2; perhaps TRBD1 as D (5 bases). Germline CDR1 is LGHDT and CDR2 is YNNKEL (reference sequence). The CDR3 is made up of 12 amino acids. V was trimmed by 8 bases and J by 4 bases, leaving 11 bases between them. CDR3 coding DNA: TGTGCCAGCGGCCGAACAGGCTATGGCTACACCTTC. It encodes CASGRTGYGYTF.

CDR3 bases: TGTGCCAGCATGGACTTCACAGATACGCAGTATTTT. Its translation: CASMDFTDTQYF. J is TRBJ2-3 and V is TRBV6-2 or TRBV6-3, with TRBD2 as a possible D gene (5 bases). Germline CDR1 and CDR2: MNHEY and SVGEGT. Trimming removed 7 bases from V and 2 bases from J, with 7 bases in between. This CDR3 spans 12 amino acids.

Notes on this clonotype: One junction end does not reproduce the germline sequence, and a read error may be involved. This rearrangement joins TRBV7-2 to TRBJ1-1; 7 nucleotides agree with TRBD1. CDR3 length: 15 amino acids. Germline V gene data show CDR1 as SGHTA and CDR2 as FQGNSA. Here the CDR3 DNA reads TGTTCCAGCAGAGTTACTTGGGACAGGAACACTGAAGCTTTCTTT. It yields the protein CSSRVTWDRNTEAFF. Using reference TRBV7-2 and TRBJ1-1 for the parts outside the CDR3, the full variable domain is GAGVSQSPSNKVTEKGKDVELRCDPISGHTALYWYRQSLGQGLEFLIYFQGNSAPDKSGLPSDRFSAERTGGSVSTLTIQRTQQEDSAVYLCSSRVTWDRNTEAFFGQGTRLTVV.

This clonotype was detected only a few times. The chain employs TRBV19 and TRBJ1-1; the D is unclear. The CDR3 extends over 11 amino acids. Germline V lookup: CDR1 LNHDA, CDR2 SQIVND (reference sequence). V was trimmed by 3 bases and J by 7 bases, leaving 6 bases between them. CDR3 loop: CASSMDDEAFF. The CDR3 DNA sequence: TGTGCCAGTAGTATGGACGATGAAGCTTTCTTT.

This clonotype was seen many times. The rearrangement links TRBV6-5 to TRBJ2-3; no clear D. There are 16 residues in the CDR3. V was cut by 2 bases and J by 2 bases, with 14 bases left in between. Germline V gives CDR1 MNHEY, CDR2 SVGAGI. The CDR3 DNA reads as TGTGCCAGCAGTTACGGGCGGAGCAGGAACACAGATACGCAGTATTTT. This translates into CASSYGRSRNTDTQYF.

This clonotype was observed many times. The germline gene is not matched at one end of the junction; a read error may be the cause. The chain links TRBV12-3 or TRBV12-4 to TRBJ2-4; possibly TRBD1 for D (6 bases). The CDR3 runs to 14 residues. CDR3 sequence (DNA): TGCGCCAGCAGCCTAACAGGGGCCAAAAACATTCAGTACTTC. Its protein is CASSLTGAKNIQYF.

This clonotype was seen repeatedly, ten times or more. J is TRBJ2-5 and V is TRBV11-2; the D call may be TRBD1 or TRBD2 (7 bases each). V lost 5 bases to trimming and J lost 5 bases, with 18 bases between them. CDR3 length: 15 amino acids. In germline, CDR1 is SGHAT, CDR2 FQNNGV. In DNA, the CDR3 is TGTGCCAGCAGCCCCAGGGGAGGGGGCAGGGAGACCCAGTACTTC. Its protein is CASSPRGGGRETQYF.

The gene calls are TRBV30 and TRBJ2-7, with D hard to call. V lost 0 bases to trimming and J lost 4 bases, with 10 bases between them. Germline V gives CDR1 GTSNPN, CDR2 SVGIG (reference sequence). The CDR3 totals 13 residues. This chain's CDR3 is CAWSVMRGYEQYF. Written as DNA, the CDR3 is TGTGCCTGGAGTGTCATGAGAGGTTACGAGCAGTACTTC.

In this sample, this clonotype turned up many times. The V call is TRBV6-2 or TRBV6-3, the J call TRBJ1-2; the D is unclear. CDR1 and CDR2 from the germline V gene are MNHEY and SVGEGT. The CDR3 extends over 13 amino acids. V was shortened by 7 bases and J by 5 bases, with 14 bases between the two germline ends. The CDR3 region is CASTRRSQYGYTF. Here the CDR3 DNA reads TGTGCCAGCACCCGACGCTCTCAGTATGGCTACACCTTC.

This clonotype has a single count. The rearrangement links TRBV6-2 or TRBV6-3 to TRBJ2-2, with 8 nucleotides matching TRBD2. This CDR3 is built from 17 residues. V lost 6 bases, J lost 4 bases, and 13 bases stayed unmatched. The germline V gene encodes CDR1 MNHEY and CDR2 SVGEGT. CDR3 nucleotides: TGTGCCAGCAGGCGACTGGGACTAGATTCCGGCACCGGGGAGCTGTTTTTT. Translating it yields CASRRLGLDSGTGELFF.

This clonotype was seen more than once but under ten times. The CDR3 region is CAWRPGLADRKNIQYF. CDR3 DNA: TGTGCCTGGAGACCCGGACTAGCGGATAGAAAAAACATTCAGTACTTC. The rearrangement uses TRBV30 and TRBJ2-4, with 10 positions matching TRBD2. Germline CDR1 is GTSNPN and CDR2 is SVGIG (reference sequence). After removal of 3 bases from V and 4 bases from J, the junction contained 9 bases not matched to a gene. There are 16 residues in the CDR3.

V is TRBV20-1 and J is TRBJ1-2; TRBD1 matches at 9 bases. The CDR3 loop spans 14 amino acids. V trimming: 2 bases; J trimming: 6 bases; junction bases outside the gene matches: 7. Germline CDR1 is DFQATT and CDR2 is SNEGSKA (reference sequence). CDR3 amino acids: CSARPTGGPHGYTF. Here the CDR3 DNA reads TGCAGTGCTAGACCGACAGGGGGGCCCCATGGCTACACCTTC.

This clonotype was observed many times. The genes are TRBV6-2 or TRBV6-3 and TRBJ2-4; 11 bases match TRBD2. This CDR3 has 12 amino acids. Germline CDR1 and CDR2: MNHEY and SVGEGT. The J segment lost 8 bases and the V segment lost 10 bases, leaving 4 bases of the junction unmatched. CDR3 DNA: TGTGCCACCGGGGGACTAGCGGACATTCAGTACTTC. Its translation is CATGGLADIQYF.